This TCR beta chain appears in the sequencing data of a study of glioma-infiltrating T cells. This clonotype occurred many times. Its antigen is undetermined. The iRepertoire nested amplicon-rescue multiplex PCR amplified TCR alpha and beta CDR3s from RNA. TCRdb re-called the multiplex PCR reads with MiXCR, one entry per CDR3 protein. The sample shows tens of thousands of distinct CDR3 sequences, about 37% of them seen only once. The junction had 7 bases not matched to a gene; V was cut back by 3 bases and J by 0 bases. CDR1 and CDR2 from the germline V gene are SGHTA and FQGNSA. CDR3 length equals 17 residues. Regarding the study as a whole: CDR3 overlap between tissue and blood was very small.

Sequenced material: glioma tissue, nonneoplastic brain tissue, or PBMCs (not recorded which). The sequence was obtained from a human donor with low-grade glioma or glioblastoma, undergoing nonglioma brain surgery, or in good health (not recorded which). The chain uses TRBV7-2 and TRBJ2-3; 9 bases line up with TRBD2. CDR3 DNA: TGTGCCAGCAGCTTCTGGGGAACTAGCGGGAGCACAGATACGCAGTATTTT. Its translation: CASSFWGTSGSTDTQYF.